This T cell receptor beta chain was profiled in a study of blood T cell repertoires in COVID-19. Looking at the study overall: Both acute and convalescent COVID-19 samples were obtained from the United States, Italy and Spain. T cells, B-cell-depleted T cells, or PBMCs provided the cDNA or gDNA that served as material.

Germline V gene data show CDR1 as SGHVS and CDR2 as FQNEAQ. The CDR3 consists of 13 residues. The V gene lost 2 bases and the J gene lost 11 bases, with 14 bases spanning the gap. Study processing details: Researchers report that nucleated cell counts were estimated from reference gene primer amplification. Generated by immunoSEQ multiplex PCR, the TCRdb table keeps only in-frame clones and is missing some. V and J calls and clone size are those listed in that table; D and trimming were worked out from the DNA. The repertoire holds approximately 150,000 clones, with about 74% as singletons. This clone is large by share.

Input material: peripheral blood. This chain uses TRBV7-8 with TRBJ2-3; D is perhaps TRBD1 (5 bases). The source is a man in his forties or fifties with acute or convalescent COVID-19. The CDR3 bases are TGTGCCAGCAGCTTATCACAAACAGGCTTGCAGTATTTT. This encodes CASSLSQTGLQYF.